This passage covers 18 T cell receptor beta chains from one sample sequenced in a study of T cell responses to AZD1222 COVID-19 vaccine. Here immunoSEQ multiplex PCR was the method, and the copy in TCRdb shows in-frame clones only, minus some. In the table there are about 140,000 clones, about 91% of which are singletons. This specimen consisted of peripheral blood, obtained on day 0 of AZD1222 vaccination. All receptors come from an adult in good health.

The chain recombines TRBV30 with TRBJ1-3; 7 nucleotides line up with TRBD1. Germline CDR1 is GTSNPN and CDR2 is SVGIG (reference sequence). Trimming at V came to 5 bases and at J to 2 bases, leaving 9 bases not matched to a gene. The CDR3 runs 15 residues. Here the CDR3 DNA reads TGTGCCTGGGACAGGGTACCGGCGGCTGGAAACACCATATATTTT. Its translation: CAWDRVPAAGNTIYF.

This chain uses TRBV9 with TRBJ1-1; 7 positions agree with TRBD1. CDR1 SGDLS and CDR2 YYNGEE come from the germline V gene. CDR3 size: 14 residues. V lost 4 bases, J lost 1 base, and 4 bases stayed unmatched. CDR3 sequence (DNA): TGTGCCAGCAGCTACGGGACAGCGAACACTGAAGCTTTCTTT. Its translation: CASSYGTANTEAFF.

The V and J genes are TRBV29-1 and TRBJ1-2; weak D call: TRBD1 (5 bases). Trimming shortened V by 6 bases and J by 6 bases, and 14 bases separated the two germline ends. CDR3 length equals 12 residues. Germline CDR1 reads SQVTM; CDR2 reads ANQGSEA. In DNA form, the CDR3 reads TGCAGCGTCCAGGGACTACGGAATGGCTACACCTTC. Its protein product is CSVQGLRNGYTF.

This clone occurred once. The chain uses TRBV5-1 and TRBJ1-2, with D possibly TRBD1 on 6 matching bases. V was pared by 4 bases and J by 4 bases, with 11 bases between. The CDR3 is 13 residues long. Per germline, CDR1 SGHRS and CDR2 YFSETQ. This chain's CDR3 is CASSPDSFYGYTF. The CDR3 coding sequence is TGCGCCAGCAGCCCGGACAGCTTCTATGGCTACACCTTC.

This sequence joins TRBV6-6 and TRBJ1-1; no reliable D call. There are 13 residues in the CDR3. CDR1 and CDR2 from the germline V gene are MNHNY and SVGAGI (reference sequence). V was cut by 5 bases and J by 4 bases, with 11 bases left in between. The CDR3 here is CASSPGVPTEAFF. For the CDR3, the DNA is TGTGCCAGCAGTCCCGGGGTCCCCACTGAAGCTTTCTTT.

This chain connects TRBV14 to TRBJ2-2; 9 nucleotides line up with TRBD2. Trimming at V came to 1 base and at J to 1 base, leaving 7 bases not matched to a gene. This CDR3 region has 18 residues. Germline values: CDR1 SGHDN, CDR2 FVKESK. The CDR3 coding sequence is TGTGCCAGCAGCCAAGCCCAGACTAGCGGACTGAACACCGGGGAGCTGTTTTTT. Its translation is CASSQAQTSGLNTGELFF.

The chain is built from TRBV30 and TRBJ1-1; D gene uncertain. Trimming stripped 4 bases from V and 1 base from J, with 10 bases between. Germline CDR1 reads GTSNPN; CDR2 reads SVGIG (reference sequence). The CDR3 extends over 13 amino acids. In DNA, the CDR3 is TGTGCCTGGACTCGGACCCAGAACACTGAAGCTTTCTTT. It specifies CAWTRTQNTEAFF. The variable domain in full, completed from reference TRBV30 and TRBJ1-1, reads SQTIHQWPATLVQPVGSPLSLECTVEGTSNPNLYWYRQAAGRGLQLLFYSVGIGQISSEVPQNLSASRPQDRQFILSSKKLLLSDSGFYLCAWTRTQNTEAFFGQGTRLTVV.

The V gene is TRBV29-1, the J gene TRBJ1-6; the match to TRBD1 covers 8 bases. The CDR3 is 15 residues long. Germline lookup yields CDR1 SQVTM and CDR2 ANQGSEA. V shed 7 bases and J 4 bases; nucleotides not matched to a gene: 9. CDR3 bases: TGCAGCGCCAAAACCGGGACAGGTTATAATTCACCCCTCCACTTT. Amino acid sequence: CSAKTGTGYNSPLHF.

This sequence joins TRBV4-2 and TRBJ2-2, with 10 positions matching TRBD2. The trim removed 3 bases at V and 3 bases at J, leaving 13 bases unmatched. The CDR3 totals 19 residues. Germline V gene lookup returns CDR1 LGHNA and CDR2 YNFKEQ. Here the CDR3 DNA reads TGTGCCAGCAGCCAGGAGACTAGCGGGCTTTTAGGTGACACCGGGGAGCTGTTTTTT. It codes for CASSQETSGLLGDTGELFF.

Concerning this clone: Germline and junction disagree at one end, which may indicate a read error. This chain's CDR3 is CASSNSGGAGEKLFF. The CDR3 DNA follows: TGTGCCAGCAGTAACTCGGGTGGGGCCGGCGAAAAACTGTTTTTT. The rearrangement joins TRBV6-5 to TRBJ1-4; TRBD1 might be the D (5 bases). CDR1 is MNHEY, CDR2 SVGAGI, per germline. The CDR3 has 15 amino acids.

The chain uses TRBV27 and TRBJ1-1; D is possibly TRBD1 (5 bases). Trimming pared 1 base from V and 5 bases from J, leaving 14 bases between. Germline CDR1 reads MNHEY; CDR2 reads SMNVEV (reference sequence). This CDR3 has 15 residues. Here the CDR3 reads CASSLWDGAFTEAFF. The CDR3 nucleotides read TGTGCCAGCAGTTTATGGGACGGGGCGTTTACTGAAGCTTTCTTT.

The chain recombines TRBV28 with TRBJ1-6; unclear D gene. The CDR3 contains 17 residues. The germline CDR1 and CDR2 sequences are MDHEN and SYDVKM. The CDR3 is CAAPPPDARAYNSPLHF. The CDR3 DNA sequence: TGTGCAGCTCCTCCGCCCGACGCCAGAGCCTATAATTCACCCCTCCACTTT.

The CDR3 DNA sequence: TGTGCCAGCACCAACGGGGGCAGGGGCTTATCACCCCTCCACTTT. Residues: CASTNGGRGLSPLHF. This chain joins TRBV6-5 and TRBJ1-6, with D possibly matching TRBD1 (6 bases). This CDR3 is 15 amino acids long. Looked up from germline, CDR1 is MNHEY and CDR2 is SVGAGI. The ends were cut back, 7 bases at V and 10 bases at J, with 20 bases in the middle.

The J gene is TRBJ1-2, the V gene TRBV12-3 or TRBV12-4, with 9 positions matching TRBD1. Unmatched junction bases numbered 6, after V lost 5 bases and J lost 8 bases. The CDR3 totals 13 residues. This chain's CDR3 is CASSLGTGIGYTF. The CDR3 DNA reads as TGTGCCAGCAGTCTGGGGACAGGGATAGGCTACACCTTC.

This chain links TRBV18 with TRBJ1-2; 8 nucleotides match TRBD1. There are 15 residues in the CDR3. V gave up 4 bases and J gave up 5 bases; unmatched junction bases: 9. Germline V lookup: CDR1 KGHSH, CDR2 LQKENI. CDR3 sequence reads: CASSLRRDRSYGYTF. The DNA for the CDR3 is TGTGCCAGCTCACTGCGCCGGGACAGGTCGTATGGCTACACCTTC.

The chain joins TRBV28 to TRBJ2-7; D perhaps matches TRBD1 (5 bases). Germline V lookup: CDR1 MDHEN, CDR2 SYDVKM. Trimming left V 6 bases short and J 6 bases short, with 21 bases between. The CDR3 is 15 amino acids. The CDR3 nucleotides read TGTGCCAGCAGCCCAATCGGTGTAGGGGAAGGCGAGCAGTACTTC. The encoded protein is CASSPIGVGEGEQYF.

Only one count was recorded for this clone. The V gene is TRBV15, the J gene TRBJ2-6, with D uncertain. V gave up 0 bases and J gave up 1 base, with 4 bases separating them. Germline lookup yields CDR1 LNHNV and CDR2 YYDKDF (reference sequence). The CDR3 totals 15 residues. CDR3 in DNA: TGTGCCACCAGCAGAGAGCAATCTGGGGCCAACGTCCTGACTTTC. It yields the protein CATSREQSGANVLTF.

The V gene is TRBV12-3 or TRBV12-4, the J gene TRBJ1-1; weak D call: TRBD1 (5 bases). Trimming removed 6 bases from V and 6 bases from J, with 11 bases in between. The CDR3 has 12 residues. The CDR3 DNA follows: TGTGCCAGCAGCTACAGGTGGTCTGAAGCTTTCTTT. Its translation is CASSYRWSEAFF.